The clone carrying this TCR beta chain was seen only once. The sample originates from a study of shared clonotypes between healthy human individuals. With 9 bases removed from V and 7 bases from J, the gap between germline ends came to 15 bases. CDR1 and CDR2 from the germline V gene are LNHDA and SQIVND (reference sequence). The CDR3 totals 13 residues. For unsorted samples, genomic DNA was extracted from tens of millions of PBMCs. Using immunoSEQ multiplex PCR, the repertoire was profiled, and TCRdb retains in-frame clones only, with some absent. Of about 500,000 clones listed, around 77% were seen once; the top ten hold 12%.

The sequence was collected from a woman aged 40 to 50 in good health. Some clones in this sample may be carry-over from other donors' samples. Material for sequencing was PBMCs. The chain employs TRBV19 and TRBJ2-2; D possibly corresponds to TRBD2 (6 bases). The CDR3 DNA sequence: TGTGCCAGCCGGACAACCGGGAGCGGGGAGCTGTTTTTT. It codes for CASRTTGSGELFF.